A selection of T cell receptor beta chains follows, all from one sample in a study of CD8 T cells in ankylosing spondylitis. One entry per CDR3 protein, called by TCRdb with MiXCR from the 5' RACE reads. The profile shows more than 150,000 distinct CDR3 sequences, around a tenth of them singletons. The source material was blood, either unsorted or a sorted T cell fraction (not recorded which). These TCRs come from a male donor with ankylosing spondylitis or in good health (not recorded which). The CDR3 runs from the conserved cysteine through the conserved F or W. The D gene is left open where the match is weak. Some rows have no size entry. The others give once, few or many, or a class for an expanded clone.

CDR3 protein: CASSYTLGNYGYTF; CDR3 DNA: TGTGCCAGCAGCTACACACTGGGGAACTATGGCTACACCTTC; J gene: TRBJ1-2; clone size: -; D gene: -; V gene: TRBV12-3/TRBV12-4
CDR3 protein: CASSLFGTNGYTF; CDR3 DNA: TGTGCCAGCAGTCTTTTTGGAACTAATGGCTACACCTTC; J gene: TRBJ1-2; clone size: many; D gene: -; V gene: TRBV12-3/TRBV12-4
CDR3 protein: CASSPTGIRQF; CDR3 DNA: TGTGCCAGCAGCCCCACAGGGATACGCCAGTTT; J gene: TRBJ1-3; clone size: many; D gene: -; V gene: TRBV7-9
CDR3 protein: CASSEAGGSNQPQHF; CDR3 DNA: TGTGCCAGCAGTGAAGCGGGGGGGAGCAATCAGCCCCAGCATTTT; J gene: TRBJ1-5; clone size: few; D gene: -; V gene: TRBV6-1
CDR3 protein: CASSDSSSGRQETQYF; CDR3 DNA: TGCGCCAGCAGTGATTCCTCTAGCGGGAGACAAGAGACCCAGTACTTC; J gene: TRBJ2-5; clone size: many; D gene: TRBD2; V gene: TRBV10-1
CDR3 protein: CASSTVYRAGKPQHF; CDR3 DNA: TGCGCCAGCAGCACCGTCTACAGGGCTGGGAAGCCCCAGCATTTT; J gene: TRBJ1-5; clone size: few; D gene: -; V gene: TRBV4-3
CDR3 protein: CASSEGQMMPLHF; CDR3 DNA: TGTGCCAGCAGCGAGGGACAGATGATGCCCCTCCACTTT; J gene: TRBJ1-6; clone size: -; D gene: TRBD1; V gene: TRBV9
CDR3 protein: CASSLGGHNEQFF; CDR3 DNA: TGTGCCAGCAGCTTAGGGGGGCACAATGAGCAGTTCTTC; J gene: TRBJ2-1; clone size: few; D gene: -; V gene: TRBV11-2
CDR3 protein: CASRLAGGYNEQFF; CDR3 DNA: TGCGCCAGCAGACTAGCGGGGGGCTACAATGAGCAGTTCTTC; J gene: TRBJ2-1; clone size: many; D gene: TRBD2; V gene: TRBV10-2
CDR3 protein: CASSRDSPRRSGNTIYF; CDR3 DNA: TGTGCCAGCAGCCGCGATTCCCCACGCCGCTCTGGAAACACCATATATTTT; J gene: TRBJ1-3; clone size: few; D gene: -; V gene: TRBV7-6
CDR3 protein: CAIRTETYEQYF; CDR3 DNA: TGTGCCATCAGGACGGAGACCTACGAGCAGTACTTC; J gene: TRBJ2-7; clone size: many; D gene: -; V gene: TRBV10-3
CDR3 protein: CASGQTGLAGGRPVDNEQFF; CDR3 DNA: TGTGCCAGCGGCCAAACTGGACTAGCGGGAGGGAGACCGGTTGACAATGAGCAGTTCTTC; J gene: TRBJ2-1; clone size: few; D gene: TRBD2; V gene: TRBV4-2
CDR3 protein: CAWSQGFDEKLFF; CDR3 DNA: TGTGCCTGGAGCCAGGGTTTCGACGAAAAACTGTTTTTT; J gene: TRBJ1-4; clone size: -; D gene: -; V gene: TRBV30
CDR3 protein: CASSLDRNPQETQYF; CDR3 DNA: TGTGCCAGCAGCTTAGACAGGAACCCCCAAGAGACCCAGTACTTC; J gene: TRBJ2-5; clone size: few; D gene: -; V gene: TRBV7-8
CDR3 protein: CSARDPTRVGETQYF; CDR3 DNA: TGCAGTGCTAGAGATCCCACCAGGGTGGGAGAGACCCAGTACTTC; J gene: TRBJ2-5; clone size: many; D gene: -; V gene: TRBV20-1
CDR3 protein: CASSPRGQLYGYAF; CDR3 DNA: TGTGCCAGCAGCCCCAGGGGACAGCTATATGGCTACGCCTTC; J gene: TRBJ1-2; clone size: -; D gene: TRBD1; V gene: TRBV7-2
CDR3 protein: CSVLGVGTGNTEAFF; CDR3 DNA: TGCAGCGTCCTAGGGGTAGGGACGGGGAACACTGAAGCTTTCTTT; J gene: TRBJ1-1; clone size: many; D gene: -; V gene: TRBV29-1
CDR3 protein: CASSLSGLAGDTQYF; CDR3 DNA: TGTGCCAGCAGCTTATCGGGACTAGCAGGAGATACGCAGTATTTT; J gene: TRBJ2-3; clone size: -; D gene: TRBD2; V gene: TRBV7-9
CDR3 protein: CASSLSPGDEQFF; CDR3 DNA: TGTGCCAGCAGCTTAAGCCCGGGGGATGAGCAGTTCTTC; J gene: TRBJ2-1; clone size: -; D gene: -; V gene: TRBV7-9
CDR3 protein: CASRLPPGQDFLAFF; CDR3 DNA: TGTGCAAGTCGCTTACCACCGGGACAGGACTTTCTGGCTTTCTTT; J gene: TRBJ1-1; clone size: few; D gene: -; V gene: TRBV12-2
CDR3 protein: CASSLEGDSYEQYF; CDR3 DNA: TGTGCCAGCAGCTTAGAAGGGGACTCCTACGAGCAGTACTTC; J gene: TRBJ2-7; clone size: -; D gene: -; V gene: TRBV11-2
CDR3 protein: CASSLTSGSRDEQFF; CDR3 DNA: TGCGCCAGCAGCCTGACTAGCGGGAGTCGCGATGAGCAGTTCTTC; J gene: TRBJ2-1; clone size: many; D gene: TRBD2; V gene: TRBV5-1
CDR3 protein: CASSLVSSGSSYNEQFF; CDR3 DNA: TGCGCCAGCAGCTTGGTATCGAGCGGGAGCTCCTACAATGAGCAGTTCTTC; J gene: TRBJ2-1; clone size: few; D gene: TRBD2; V gene: TRBV5-1
CDR3 protein: CASSDRGPGYGYTF; CDR3 DNA: TGTGCCAGCAGTGACAGGGGGCCTGGCTATGGCTACACCTTC; J gene: TRBJ1-2; clone size: many; D gene: TRBD1; V gene: TRBV27
CDR3 protein: CASSWAYEQYF; CDR3 DNA: TGTGCCAGCAGCTGGGCCTACGAGCAGTACTTC; J gene: TRBJ2-7; clone size: many; D gene: -; V gene: TRBV7-2
CDR3 protein: CSARVGPQLNTEAFF; CDR3 DNA: TGCAGTGCTAGAGTAGGTCCCCAGTTGAACACTGAAGCTTTCTTT; J gene: TRBJ1-1; clone size: many; D gene: -; V gene: TRBV20-1
CDR3 protein: CASRPGPGHYGYTF; CDR3 DNA: TGTGCCAGCAGACCGGGACCGGGGCACTATGGCTACACCTTC; J gene: TRBJ1-2; clone size: many; D gene: -; V gene: TRBV28
CDR3 protein: CATKGGDNEQFF; CDR3 DNA: TGTGCCACCAAGGGAGGAGACAATGAGCAGTTCTTC; J gene: TRBJ2-1; clone size: many; D gene: -; V gene: TRBV24-1
CDR3 protein: CASSPMTRGATDTQYF; CDR3 DNA: TGCGCCAGCAGCCCAATGACTAGGGGTGCAACAGATACGCAGTATTTT; J gene: TRBJ2-3; clone size: few; D gene: -; V gene: TRBV5-1
CDR3 protein: CAISESIRAGGYTF; CDR3 DNA: TGTGCCATCAGTGAGTCGATTAGGGCGGGTGGCTACACCTTC; J gene: TRBJ1-2; clone size: many; D gene: -; V gene: TRBV10-3